This TCR beta chain is drawn from a study of blood T cell repertoires in COVID-19. Overall study: Researchers got acute and convalescent COVID-19 samples from the United States, Italy and Spain. The cDNA or gDNA used as material had been derived from T cells, B-cell-depleted T cells, or PBMCs.

This clone was seen only once. Original analysis: Researchers report that nucleated cell counts were estimated from reference gene primer amplification. The assay was immunoSEQ multiplex PCR, and TCRdb's table has in-frame clones only and misses some. That table is the source of V, J and clone size, and D and trimming were worked out from the DNA. The sample lists over 200,000 clones; more than 85% were seen once. Germline V gives CDR1 MNHEY, CDR2 SVGAGI. The CDR3 is 12 amino acids. The sample taken for sequencing was peripheral blood. The sequence was obtained from a man in his forties with active or convalescent COVID-19. This sequence joins TRBV6-5 and TRBJ1-6; no reliable D call. The CDR3 loop reads CAAGGINSPLHF. The DNA of the CDR3 is TGTGCGGCAGGAGGAATAAATTCACCCCTCCACTTT.